Below are 27 T cell receptor beta chains sequenced from a single sample in a study of blood T cell repertoires in COVID-19. Sequencing used immunoSEQ multiplex PCR; TCRdb keeps in-frame clones, though not all of them. The table records some 260,000 clones, 70% to 90% of them present only once. Material: peripheral blood. The receptors here all came from a man older than 75 with acute or convalescent COVID-19.

The chain employs TRBV5-1 and TRBJ2-5, with D hard to call. The CDR3 runs to 13 residues. CDR1 is SGHRS, CDR2 YFSETQ, per germline. Trimming cost V 0 bases and J 5 bases, with 8 bases left between them. CDR3 nucleotide sequence: TGCGCCAGCAGCTTGGGTCGGTTGGAGACCCAGTACTTC. This encodes CASSLGRLETQYF.

A few counts support this clone. The chain uses TRBV7-2 and TRBJ1-3, with D possibly TRBD1 on 6 matching bases. Trimming shortened V by 5 bases and J by 3 bases, and 17 bases separated the two germline ends. The V gene's germline CDR1 is SGHTA and CDR2 FQGNSA. The CDR3 spans 16 residues. CDR3: CASSTTPDSFGNTIYF. Written as DNA, the CDR3 is TGTGCCAGCAGCACAACACCGGACAGTTTTGGAAACACCATATATTTT.

This chain joins TRBV7-2 and TRBJ2-5; TRBD2 aligns across 13 bases. The length of the CDR3 is 17 residues. Germline loops: CDR1 SGHTA, CDR2 FQGNSA. V shed 1 base, J shed 4 bases, and the junction held 6 bases outside the gene matches. The CDR3 loop is CASSLESRLAGGETQYF. The CDR3 region has the DNA TGTGCCAGCAGCTTAGAGTCCCGACTAGCGGGGGGAGAGACCCAGTACTTC.

This clone was counted once. The chain is built from TRBV21-1 and TRBJ1-2; the table's D call TRBD1 went unverified against the DNA. TRBV21-1 is shown as a pseudogene. The CDR3 contains 15 residues. CDR3 DNA: TGTGCCAGCATGAGCGAAGGACAGGGCAGTCAGGACTACACCTTC. Amino acid sequence: CASMSEGQGSQDYTF.

About this clone itself: Other DNA variants within this sample encode the same CDR3. V usage is TRBV5-1 and J usage is TRBJ2-2, with TRBD1 matching 7 bases. CDR3 size: 15 residues. The germline gives CDR1 SGHRS, CDR2 YFSETQ. Trimming removed 4 bases from V and 0 bases from J; junction bases left unmatched: 3. The chain's CDR3 is CASSPGTANTGELFF. The CDR3, as DNA: TGCGCCAGCAGCCCCGGGACAGCGAACACCGGGGAGCTGTTTTTT.

CDR3 in amino acids: CATRQGSYEQYF. The CDR3 coding sequence is TGTGCCACAAGACAGGGGTCCTACGAGCAGTACTTC. The chain employs TRBV19 and TRBJ2-7, with TRBD1 identical over 8 bases. Germline CDR1 and CDR2: LNHDA and SQIVND (reference sequence). V was pared by 10 bases and J by 1 base, with 3 bases of the junction left unmatched. The CDR3 loop spans 12 amino acids.

This chain uses TRBV18 with TRBJ1-6; 10 nucleotides agree with TRBD1. Germline assignment: CDR1 KGHSH and CDR2 LQKENI. This CDR3 has 14 residues. J gave up 10 bases and V 3 bases, and 3 bases lay outside the gene matches. The CDR3 here is CASSPDRGGSPLHF. CDR3 bases: TGTGCCAGCTCACCGGACAGGGGGGGGTCACCCCTCCACTTT.

Remarks on this clone: The sample carries other DNA sequences with the same CDR3. The rearrangement joins TRBV18 to TRBJ2-7; 10 bases map to TRBD2. Trimming cost V 3 bases and J 2 bases; bases outside gene matches: 4. Germline loops: CDR1 KGHSH, CDR2 LQKENI. The CDR3 has 15 residues. CDR3 amino acids: CASSPRTSGTYEQYF. CDR3 sequence (DNA): TGTGCCAGCTCACCCCGGACTAGCGGCACCTACGAGCAGTACTTC.

The rearrangement uses TRBV28 and TRBJ1-5; 7 bases match TRBD1. The V gene end was trimmed by 4 bases and the J gene end by 7 bases; junction bases not matched to a gene: 7. CDR3 length: 14 residues. Germline-derived CDR1 and CDR2 are MDHEN and SYDVKM. For the CDR3, the DNA is TGTGCCAGCAGTTCCCGACAGGGAAGGCAGCCCCAGCATTTT. This encodes CASSSRQGRQPQHF.

This chain's CDR3 is CASSLLGGQDGELFF. The CDR3 nucleotides are TGTGCCAGCAGCTTATTAGGGGGCCAGGACGGGGAGCTGTTTTTT. V usage is TRBV11-1 and J usage is TRBJ2-2; 7 positions match TRBD1. The CDR3 runs to 15 residues. The J segment lost 7 bases and the V segment lost 2 bases, leaving 7 bases of the junction unmatched. Germline CDR1 reads SGHAT; CDR2 reads FQDESV (reference sequence). Full variable domain (outside the CDR3, taken from reference TRBV11-1 and TRBJ2-2): EAEVAQSPRYKITEKSQAVAFWCDPISGHATLYWYRQILGQGPELLVQFQDESVVDDSQLPKDRFSAERLKGVDSTLKIQPAELGDSAMYLCASSLLGGQDGELFFGEGSRLTVL.

The chain recombines TRBV6-5 with TRBJ2-3; 9 bases are shared with TRBD1. Germline CDR1 reads MNHEY; CDR2 reads SVGAGI. The CDR3 loop spans 15 amino acids. Unmatched junction bases numbered 2, after V lost 0 bases and J lost 4 bases. This CDR3 reads CASSYSRDRADTQYF. The CDR3 coding sequence is TGTGCCAGCAGTTACTCGAGGGACAGGGCAGATACGCAGTATTTT.

Regarding this clone: Mismatch with germline at one junction end may stem from a read error. The rearrangement links TRBV7-7 to TRBJ2-7; D is ambiguous. The CDR3 consists of 12 residues. Germline CDR1 and CDR2: SSHAT and FNYEAQ (reference sequence). Here the CDR3 reads CASRCYPYEQYF. The CDR3 DNA follows: TGTGCTAGCCGATGCTATCCCTATGAGCAGTACTTC.

This chain joins TRBV19 and TRBJ1-1; a possible D gene is TRBD1 (5 bases). Trimming removed 9 bases from V and 2 bases from J, with 19 bases in between. The CDR3 is 15 amino acids. Germline V gene lookup returns CDR1 LNHDA and CDR2 SQIVND (reference sequence). CDR3 loop: CASLPGFYRNTEAFF. The DNA for the CDR3 is TGTGCCAGCTTGCCAGGGTTTTACCGAAACACTGAAGCTTTCTTT.

V is TRBV14 and J is TRBJ1-4; D uncertain. The length of the CDR3 is 13 residues. The germline V gene encodes CDR1 SGHDN and CDR2 FVKESK. Trimming shortened V by 2 bases and J by 7 bases, and 8 bases separated the two germline ends. CDR3 sequence (DNA): TGTGCCAGCAGCCAACCCGGAGGTGAAAAACTGTTTTTT. Its translation: CASSQPGGEKLFF.

The chain carries TRBV28 and TRBJ2-1; D is possibly TRBD2 (5 bases). This CDR3 is built from 13 residues. Germline lookup yields CDR1 MDHEN and CDR2 SYDVKM. The V gene lost 8 bases and the J gene lost 9 bases, with 17 bases spanning the gap. Here the CDR3 DNA reads TGTGCCAGCTGCCGGGCCCCGAGCGGTGAGCAGTTCTTC. It encodes CASCRAPSGEQFF.

CDR3 sequence reads: CSVSRGSYEQYF. The CDR3, as DNA: TGCAGCGTCAGCCGAGGATCCTACGAGCAGTACTTC. The chain links TRBV29-1 to TRBJ2-7; D remains ambiguous. Germline loops: CDR1 SQVTM, CDR2 ANQGSEA. The CDR3 sequence is 12 residues long. V dropped 6 bases and J dropped 1 base, with 10 bases sitting between them.

The J gene is TRBJ1-2, the V gene TRBV6-2 or TRBV6-3, with D unclear. The CDR3 runs 12 residues. Germline V gene lookup returns CDR1 MNHEY and CDR2 SVGEGT. Trimming took 2 bases from V and 7 from J, leaving 8 bases between them. This CDR3 is CASSYGTGGYTF. The DNA for the CDR3 is TGTGCCAGCAGTTACGGCACGGGTGGCTACACCTTC.

J is TRBJ2-1 and V is TRBV5-1, with a weak D call TRBD1 (5 bases). Between the trimmed V and J ends, which lost 3 bases and 2 bases, there was a span of 12 bases. This CDR3 contains 15 residues. Germline values: CDR1 SGHRS, CDR2 YFSETQ. CDR3 sequence (DNA): TGCGCCAGCAGCTCACAGGTGGGCCCCTACAATGAGCAGTTCTTC. Its protein is CASSSQVGPYNEQFF.

This chain uses TRBV4-3 with TRBJ1-2; the D gene is possibly TRBD1 (6 bases). Germline V gives CDR1 LGHNA, CDR2 YSLEER. CDR3 size: 18 residues. V was shortened by 0 bases and J by 5 bases, with 22 bases between the two germline ends. The CDR3 DNA is TGCGCCAGCAGCCAAGAAAGGCCAGGGGAGTATTCGGAATATGGCTACACCTTC. It encodes CASSQERPGEYSEYGYTF.

J is TRBJ1-2 and V is TRBV6-5; D perhaps matches TRBD1 (5 bases). V was pared by 4 bases and J by 3 bases, with 9 bases between. There are 13 residues in the CDR3. In germline, CDR1 is MNHEY, CDR2 SVGAGI. The CDR3 loop is CASSSPRDYGYTF. CDR3 coding DNA: TGTGCCAGCAGTTCCCCCAGGGACTATGGCTACACCTTC.

This chain joins TRBV5-1 and TRBJ2-2, with D possibly matching TRBD1 (5 bases). Trimming cost V 5 bases and J 7 bases, with 18 bases left between them. CDR1 SGHRS and CDR2 YFSETQ come from the germline V gene. This CDR3 spans 15 amino acids. The CDR3 region is CASRNNQGNGGELFF. In DNA, the CDR3 is TGCGCCAGCAGGAATAATCAGGGAAACGGCGGGGAGCTGTTTTTT.

The J gene is TRBJ1-4, the V gene TRBV29-1; D is uncertain. The V and J ends lost 5 bases and 5 bases respectively, with 6 bases between them. The CDR3 is made up of 11 amino acids. The germline V gene has CDR1 SQVTM and CDR2 ANQGSEA. The chain's CDR3 is CSVRSNEKLFF. The CDR3 DNA is TGCAGCGTTAGAAGCAATGAAAAACTGTTTTTT.

The DNA for the CDR3 is TGTGCCAGCAGCCAAGGGGGGAGCGGGGCCTACGAGCAGTACTTC. Translated, it gives CASSQGGSGAYEQYF. The genes are TRBV3-1 (or the pseudogene TRBV3-2) and TRBJ2-7, with 7 positions matching TRBD2. CDR3 length equals 15 residues. Germline V CDR1 and CDR2: LGHDT, YNNKEL (reference sequence). V lost 1 base and J lost 2; bases outside the gene matches: 5.

V usage is TRBV4-1 and J usage is TRBJ2-7; 8 positions match TRBD2. J lost 1 base, V lost 0 bases, and 11 bases had no gene match. CDR3 length: 18 residues. Germline CDR1 reads MGHRA; CDR2 reads YSYEKL. The CDR3 coding sequence is TGCGCCAGCAGCCAAGAAAGGGTGGGGGTAGCGGGATCCTACGAGCAGTACTTC. Its protein product is CASSQERVGVAGSYEQYF.

The chain combines TRBV5-1 with TRBJ1-2, with 9 bases identical to TRBD1. The germline CDR1 and CDR2 sequences are SGHRS and YFSETQ. The CDR3 runs to 14 residues. After removal of 3 bases from V and 5 bases from J, the junction contained 5 bases not matched to a gene. Here the CDR3 DNA reads TGCGCCAGCAGCTGGGACAGGGAAAAATATGGCTACACCTTC. This sequence encodes CASSWDREKYGYTF.

The V gene is TRBV3-1 (or the pseudogene TRBV3-2), the J gene TRBJ1-5, with 10 bases identical to TRBD1. Trimming removed 4 bases from V and 5 bases from J; junction bases left unmatched: 5. The CDR3 has 15 amino acids. The germline CDR1 and CDR2 sequences are LGHDT and YNNKEL (reference sequence). The CDR3 DNA follows: TGTGCCAGCAGCCCAACCGGGACAGGGGATCAGCCCCAGCATTTT. Translated, it gives CASSPTGTGDQPQHF.

Only a few counts were recorded for this clone. The chain is built from TRBV6-2 or TRBV6-3 and TRBJ2-5, with 7 bases aligning to TRBD2. CDR3 size: 15 residues. Germline V gene lookup returns CDR1 MNHEY and CDR2 SVGEGT. V was clipped by 5 bases and J by 4 bases; unmatched bases: 10. This chain's CDR3 is CASSDTGGSGETQYF. CDR3 bases: TGTGCCAGCAGTGACACGGGGGGAAGCGGAGAGACCCAGTACTTC.